This T cell receptor beta chain was observed in a study of immune evolution from preneoplasia to lung adenocarcinoma (dated by TCRdb to the early 2020s). Turning to the overall study: Immune contexture across lung adenocarcinoma precursors and invasive adenocarcinoma was profiled using immune gene expression, TCR sequencing and multiplex immunofluorescence. Resected precursor lesions (AAH, AIS, MIA) and invasive adenocarcinomas were compared against paired morphologically normal lung tissue. The overall cohort comprised around 55 patients with pulmonary nodules who underwent surgical resection. According to the study, about 100 samples went through TCR sequencing. POLYSOLVER was used to infer Class I HLA alleles from exome data, while LOHHLA was used to detect allele-specific HLA loss. The immune data were integrated with whole exome sequencing and methylation data from the same cohort of nodules. A total of about 56 patients contributed TCR sequencing data. The sample size depended on which specimens were available, not on a prior power calculation.

Paper-wide results and their limitations: Clonality was highest in normal lung, while later-stage lesions appeared to have lower clonality but higher T cell density and diversity. The findings rested on association rather than direct causation, and larger cohorts with long-term follow-up and longitudinal biopsies were considered necessary. The highest top T cell clone frequencies were observed in normal lung, and a progressive decrease in top T cell clone frequencies appeared to occur from AAH through AIS, MIA and invasive adenocarcinoma. Because all patients were from Japan and China, applicability to Western populations was uncertain.

Points on this clone: Its antigen has not been determined. No base-level quality is on record; no much larger clone is a single base apart.

TCR beta CDR3 regions were sequenced from DNA using the immunoSEQ hsTCRbeta Kit. Under the source paper's analysis protocol: The ImmunoSEQ Analyzer was used to analyse the TCR sequencing data. T cell clonality was defined as 1 minus Pielou's evenness, calculated on productive rearrangements. The inverse Simpson index, applied to productive templates, was used to measure T cell diversity. T cell density was defined as TCR beta template counts normalized to usable DNA, with usable DNA estimated by amplification and sequencing of housekeeping genes. Two-sided Kruskal-Wallis tests were used to compare TCR metrics between histologic stages. TCRdb took this table from immuneACCESS and kept in-frame rearrangements with V and J called. Such tables lack part of the clones; where checked against another copy, unresolved V genes explain under half of the gap, and the rest is unexplained. The V and J calls and the clone size are those of that table, but D and trimming were determined from the DNA. Recorded for this sample are approximately 11,000 clones; 76% of them occurred a single time. The ten top clones hold 25% to 35% of the sample.

Between the mid-2010s and the late 2010s, the patients underwent resection in either Japan or China. Histologic diagnosis of each case was confirmed independently by two lung cancer pathologists on H&E slides. FFPE tissue was used for DNA isolation with the AllPrep DNA/RNA FFPE Kit. From the germline V gene (reference sequence), CDR1 is SGHNT and CDR2 is YYREEE. The trim is 0 bases for V and 6 bases for J, with a gap of 4 bases between the germline ends. The CDR3 goes from the cysteine to the phenylalanine over 12 residues. Just CDR3 DNA is preserved here, 36 bases in frame from base 1. The sample comprised FFPE normal lung tissue adjacent to the tumor. The chain is assembled from TRBV5-4 and TRBJ2-1, with the D gene not confidently named. This TCR derives from a person in their 60s with lung adenocarcinoma. Some clones in this sample may be carry-over from other donors' samples. The CDR3 protein: CASSLDPNEQFF. The nucleotides are TGTGCCAGCAGCTTGGACCCCAATGAGCAGTTCTTC.